Listed below are T cell receptor beta chains from one sample, sequenced in a study of CD8 T cells in Susac syndrome. TCRdb itself ran the immunoSEQ multiplex PCR reads through MiXCR, one entry per CDR3 protein. The sample lists 170,000 or so distinct CDR3 sequences, approximately 93% occurring once. Sequenced material: CD4+ T cells from PBMCs. The receptors originated from a human donor with multiple sclerosis. CDR3s include the opening cysteine and the closing phenylalanine or tryptophan. Each record gives: V gene, J gene, clone size, D gene, CDR3 DNA, CDR3 protein. The D gene is left open where the match is weak. Size is omitted from some rows. Given values are once, few, many or a class for expanded clones.

V gene: TRBV28; J gene: TRBJ2-5; clone size: NA; D gene: NA; CDR3 DNA: TGTGCCAGCGTCAGTGGGACGGCCCAAGAGACCCAGTACTTC; CDR3 protein: CASVSGTAQETQYF
V gene: TRBV5-1; J gene: TRBJ1-2; clone size: NA; D gene: TRBD1; CDR3 DNA: TGCGCCAGCAGCTTGGCAGGGCCAGGGGGCAACTATGGCTACACCTTC; CDR3 protein: CASSLAGPGGNYGYTF
V gene: TRBV7-9; J gene: TRBJ2-7; clone size: few; D gene: NA; CDR3 DNA: TGTGCCAGCAGCTTAGCGCAGGGGTACGAGCAGTACTTC; CDR3 protein: CASSLAQGYEQYF
V gene: TRBV19; J gene: TRBJ1-5; clone size: NA; D gene: TRBD1; CDR3 DNA: TGTGCCAGTACCAATCAGGGGGTTGGGAATCAGCCCCAGCATTTT; CDR3 protein: CASTNQGVGNQPQHF
V gene: TRBV28; J gene: TRBJ2-7; clone size: NA; D gene: NA; CDR3 DNA: TGTGCCAGCAGTTTTGGTTATACCGAGCAGTACTTC; CDR3 protein: CASSFGYTEQYF
V gene: TRBV4-3; J gene: TRBJ1-2; clone size: NA; D gene: NA; CDR3 DNA: TGCGCCAGCAGCCAAGATTGGTGGGACTATGGCTACACCTTC; CDR3 protein: CASSQDWWDYGYTF
V gene: TRBV29-1; J gene: TRBJ2-5; clone size: NA; D gene: NA; CDR3 DNA: TGCAGCGTTGATGTCGCGGGCAGCCAAGAGACCCAGTACTTC; CDR3 protein: CSVDVAGSQETQYF
V gene: TRBV19; J gene: TRBJ1-5; clone size: NA; D gene: TRBD1; CDR3 DNA: TGTGCCAGTAGGGCCGGGACAGGGGCTTATCAGCCCCAGCATTTT; CDR3 protein: CASRAGTGAYQPQHF
V gene: TRBV18; J gene: TRBJ1-5; clone size: NA; D gene: NA; CDR3 DNA: TGTGCCAGCTCACCACCGTCAGACCCCGGGCCCCAGCATTTT; CDR3 protein: CASSPPSDPGPQHF
V gene: TRBV3-1; J gene: TRBJ2-5; clone size: NA; D gene: NA; CDR3 DNA: TGTGCCAGCAGCCAAGTTGACCAAGCGAGGTACTTC; CDR3 protein: CASSQVDQARYF
V gene: TRBV9; J gene: TRBJ2-7; clone size: NA; D gene: NA; CDR3 DNA: TGTGCCAGCAGCGAGAGACCGGAGGACGAGCAGTACTTC; CDR3 protein: CASSERPEDEQYF
V gene: TRBV18; J gene: TRBJ1-1; clone size: NA; D gene: NA; CDR3 DNA: TGTGCCAGCTCACCCAACGACAGGCTTAACACTGAAGCTTTCTTT; CDR3 protein: CASSPNDRLNTEAFF
V gene: TRBV20-1; J gene: TRBJ2-7; clone size: NA; D gene: TRBD2; CDR3 DNA: TGCAGTGCTAGAGCCTCGCTAGCGGGAGCCGGTGAGCAGTACTTC; CDR3 protein: CSARASLAGAGEQYF
V gene: TRBV27; J gene: TRBJ2-5; clone size: NA; D gene: NA; CDR3 DNA: TGTGCCAGCAGTTCCTATAGGGGAGAGACCCAGTACTTC; CDR3 protein: CASSSYRGETQYF
V gene: TRBV21-1; J gene: TRBJ2-1; clone size: NA; D gene: NA; CDR3 DNA: TGTGCCAGCAGCAAAGAGGGCAGCCATAGCTCCTACAATGAGCAGTTCTTC; CDR3 protein: CASSKEGSHSSYNEQFF
V gene: TRBV2; J gene: TRBJ1-5; clone size: NA; D gene: NA; CDR3 DNA: TGTGCCAGCAGAAGCGGGACATTTTCCAGCAATCAGCCCCAGCATTTT; CDR3 protein: CASRSGTFSSNQPQHF
V gene: TRBV12-3/TRBV12-4; J gene: TRBJ1-5; clone size: NA; D gene: NA; CDR3 DNA: TGTGCCAGCAGCCCCTCCGGTGGCAATCAGCCCCAGCATTTT; CDR3 protein: CASSPSGGNQPQHF
V gene: TRBV6-5; J gene: TRBJ2-7; clone size: NA; D gene: NA; CDR3 DNA: TGTGCCAGCAGTTCAATTCCTTCTCCCGCGGTAGGGAGGTCCTACGAGCAGTACTTC; CDR3 protein: CASSSIPSPAVGRSYEQYF
V gene: TRBV19; J gene: TRBJ2-7; clone size: NA; D gene: TRBD1; CDR3 DNA: TGTGCCAGTAGTATTTCACAGGGGGCCTTCTACGAGCAGTACTTC; CDR3 protein: CASSISQGAFYEQYF
V gene: TRBV6-5; J gene: TRBJ1-3; clone size: NA; D gene: NA; CDR3 DNA: TGTGCCAGCAGTTACTCGGAACCGAGCTCTGGAAACACCATATATTTT; CDR3 protein: CASSYSEPSSGNTIYF
V gene: TRBV6-1; J gene: TRBJ1-5; clone size: NA; D gene: NA; CDR3 DNA: TGTGCCAGCAGCCGGGACAGCAATCAGCCCCAGCATTTT; CDR3 protein: CASSRDSNQPQHF
V gene: TRBV25-1; J gene: TRBJ1-4; clone size: NA; D gene: TRBD1; CDR3 DNA: TGTGCCAGCAGTGATTCCGGACAGGGAGGGGAAAAACTGTTTTTT; CDR3 protein: CASSDSGQGGEKLFF
V gene: TRBV12-3/TRBV12-4; J gene: TRBJ2-5; clone size: NA; D gene: NA; CDR3 DNA: TGTGCCAGCAGTTTAGAAGCAGCATCGGAGACCCAGTACTTC; CDR3 protein: CASSLEAASETQYF
V gene: TRBV19; J gene: TRBJ2-7; clone size: NA; D gene: NA; CDR3 DNA: TGTGCCAGTAGTATAGCGGGTTACTACGAGCAGTACTTC; CDR3 protein: CASSIAGYYEQYF
V gene: TRBV6-5; J gene: TRBJ2-1; clone size: NA; D gene: TRBD2; CDR3 DNA: TGTGCCAGCAGGGGACTAGCGGGAGGGGATTGGGAGCAGTTCTTC; CDR3 protein: CASRGLAGGDWEQFF
V gene: TRBV2; J gene: TRBJ2-1; clone size: NA; D gene: TRBD2; CDR3 DNA: TGTGCCAGCACGGCGGGGGTCTCCTACAATGAGCAGTTCTTC; CDR3 protein: CASTAGVSYNEQFF
V gene: TRBV27; J gene: TRBJ1-1; clone size: once; D gene: TRBD1; CDR3 DNA: TGTGCCAGCAGTCCCCGGGACAGGGCCTGGGGTACTGAAGCTTTCTTT; CDR3 protein: CASSPRDRAWGTEAFF
V gene: TRBV15; J gene: TRBJ2-1; clone size: NA; D gene: NA; CDR3 DNA: TGTGCCACCAGCAGAGATACGGGAGCGAGCTACAATGAGCAGTTCTTC; CDR3 protein: CATSRDTGASYNEQFF
V gene: TRBV6-1; J gene: TRBJ2-4; clone size: NA; D gene: NA; CDR3 DNA: TGTGCCAGCAGCATAGGTTGGAGCATTCAGTACTTC; CDR3 protein: CASSIGWSIQYF
V gene: TRBV15; J gene: TRBJ2-3; clone size: NA; D gene: NA; CDR3 DNA: TGTGCCACCAGCACGCGTCGGAGGAGCATGTCAGATACGCAGTATTTT; CDR3 protein: CATSTRRRSMSDTQYF
V gene: TRBV24-1; J gene: TRBJ2-3; clone size: NA; D gene: TRBD2; CDR3 DNA: TGTGCCACCAGTGATTTACCCATACTAGCGGGGACTTCCACAGATACGCAGTATTTT; CDR3 protein: CATSDLPILAGTSTDTQYF
V gene: TRBV3-1; J gene: TRBJ1-1; clone size: once; D gene: NA; CDR3 DNA: TGTGCCAGCAGCCAAGAAAACGGGGGGCGGACTGAAGCTTTCTTT; CDR3 protein: CASSQENGGRTEAFF
V gene: TRBV20-1; J gene: TRBJ1-4; clone size: NA; D gene: NA; CDR3 DNA: TGCAGTGCTCAGAACCCCCGGGATGAAAAACTGTTTTTT; CDR3 protein: CSAQNPRDEKLFF
V gene: TRBV25-1; J gene: TRBJ2-7; clone size: NA; D gene: TRBD1; CDR3 DNA: TGTGCCAGCAGTGACCGGGACAGGGATAAGTACGAGCAGTACTTC; CDR3 protein: CASSDRDRDKYEQYF
V gene: TRBV10-3; J gene: TRBJ2-7; clone size: NA; D gene: NA; CDR3 DNA: TGTGCCATCAGGGGCGACTCCTACGAGCAGTACTTC; CDR3 protein: CAIRGDSYEQYF
V gene: TRBV2; J gene: TRBJ2-7; clone size: NA; D gene: NA; CDR3 DNA: TGTGCCAGCAGGCTACAGGGAGACTCCTACGAGCAGTACTTC; CDR3 protein: CASRLQGDSYEQYF
V gene: TRBV7-2; J gene: TRBJ2-3; clone size: NA; D gene: TRBD2; CDR3 DNA: TGTGCCAGCAGGGCCCTAGCGGGGGCCCTAAATTTT; CDR3 protein: CASRALAGALNF
V gene: TRBV7-3; J gene: TRBJ2-1; clone size: NA; D gene: NA; CDR3 DNA: TGTGCCAGCAGCTTAAATGGGGGCTCCTACAATGAGCAGTTCTTC; CDR3 protein: CASSLNGGSYNEQFF
V gene: TRBV6-5; J gene: TRBJ2-1; clone size: NA; D gene: TRBD2; CDR3 DNA: TGTGCCAGCAGTCGGGACTACTACAATGAGCAGTTCTTC; CDR3 protein: CASSRDYYNEQFF
V gene: TRBV25-1; J gene: TRBJ1-1; clone size: NA; D gene: NA; CDR3 DNA: TGTGCCAGCAGTGAGGGGATGGGGTCCGAAGCTTTCTTT; CDR3 protein: CASSEGMGSEAFF
V gene: TRBV19; J gene: TRBJ2-1; clone size: NA; D gene: TRBD2; CDR3 DNA: TGTGCCAGTAGTGCTCCATCGGGACTACCGAGCGATGAGCAGTTCTTC; CDR3 protein: CASSAPSGLPSDEQFF
V gene: TRBV20-1; J gene: TRBJ1-1; clone size: NA; D gene: NA; CDR3 DNA: TGCAGTGCTAGCCACCCCCTGAACACTGAAGCTTTCTTT; CDR3 protein: CSASHPLNTEAFF
V gene: TRBV5-1; J gene: TRBJ2-4; clone size: NA; D gene: NA; CDR3 DNA: TGCGCCAGCAGCTTGGTTCCAGCCAAAAACATTCAGTACTTC; CDR3 protein: CASSLVPAKNIQYF
V gene: TRBV12-3/TRBV12-4; J gene: TRBJ2-5; clone size: NA; D gene: NA; CDR3 DNA: TGTGCCAGCAGTTTCTCCGAAGAGACCCAGTACTTC; CDR3 protein: CASSFSEETQYF
V gene: TRBV6-2/TRBV6-3; J gene: TRBJ2-5; clone size: NA; D gene: NA; CDR3 DNA: TGTGCCAGCAGTCCCGCTAGCGTACAAGAGACCCAGTACTTC; CDR3 protein: CASSPASVQETQYF
V gene: TRBV19; J gene: TRBJ2-4; clone size: NA; D gene: NA; CDR3 DNA: TGTGCCACCCGAGGGGTCGCCAAAAACATTCAGTACTTC; CDR3 protein: CATRGVAKNIQYF
V gene: TRBV7-2; J gene: TRBJ1-4; clone size: NA; D gene: TRBD1; CDR3 DNA: TGTGCCAGCAGCGCAACAGGGGCAACTAATGAAAAACTGTTTTTT; CDR3 protein: CASSATGATNEKLFF
V gene: TRBV28; J gene: TRBJ1-5; clone size: NA; D gene: NA; CDR3 DNA: TGTGCCAGCACCCTTAAACTTTATAGCAATCAGCCCCAGCATTTT; CDR3 protein: CASTLKLYSNQPQHF
V gene: TRBV4-1; J gene: TRBJ2-7; clone size: NA; D gene: NA; CDR3 DNA: TGCGCCAGCAGCCAAGGCGGTATGTCCTACGAGCAGTACTTC; CDR3 protein: CASSQGGMSYEQYF
V gene: TRBV20-1; J gene: TRBJ2-1; clone size: NA; D gene: TRBD2; CDR3 DNA: TGCAGTGCTAGCGGAAGCGGGAGCTCCTACAATGAGCAGTTCTTC; CDR3 protein: CSASGSGSSYNEQFF
V gene: TRBV28; J gene: TRBJ2-1; clone size: NA; D gene: TRBD2; CDR3 DNA: TGTGCCAGCAGTTCCTGGGCTAGCGGGATCCAAAATGAGCAGTTCTTC; CDR3 protein: CASSSWASGIQNEQFF
V gene: TRBV6-6; J gene: TRBJ2-7; clone size: NA; D gene: TRBD1; CDR3 DNA: TGTGCCAGCAGTAAGGACAGGGGGGCCTCCTACGAGCAGTACTTC; CDR3 protein: CASSKDRGASYEQYF
V gene: TRBV28; J gene: TRBJ2-7; clone size: NA; D gene: TRBD1; CDR3 DNA: TGTGCCAGCAGTTCCCGACAGGGGGGAACGTACGAGCAGTACTTC; CDR3 protein: CASSSRQGGTYEQYF
V gene: TRBV28; J gene: TRBJ2-7; clone size: once; D gene: TRBD2; CDR3 DNA: TGTGCCAGCAGTTTACTCGTCGGGAGGAGCTCCTACGAGCAGTACTTC; CDR3 protein: CASSLLVGRSSYEQYF
V gene: TRBV7-2; J gene: TRBJ2-1; clone size: NA; D gene: TRBD2; CDR3 DNA: TGTGCCAGCAGCACCCCTAGCGGTACGGGACGGGGGTCCTACAATGAGCAGTTCTTC; CDR3 protein: CASSTPSGTGRGSYNEQFF
V gene: TRBV12-3/TRBV12-4; J gene: TRBJ2-5; clone size: NA; D gene: TRBD2; CDR3 DNA: TGTGCCAGCAGTTGGACTAGCGGGATAGGCGAGACCCAGTACTTC; CDR3 protein: CASSWTSGIGETQYF
V gene: TRBV5-1; J gene: TRBJ1-2; clone size: once; D gene: NA; CDR3 DNA: TGCGCCAGCAGCTTGGCCGTGACAGGAATTGTGAGCTACACCTTC; CDR3 protein: CASSLAVTGIVSYTF
V gene: TRBV7-3; J gene: TRBJ2-1; clone size: NA; D gene: NA; CDR3 DNA: TGTGCCAGCAGCTTCGGGATGAGCTCCTACAATGAGCAGTTCTTC; CDR3 protein: CASSFGMSSYNEQFF
V gene: TRBV6-5; J gene: TRBJ2-1; clone size: NA; D gene: TRBD2; CDR3 DNA: TGTGCCAGCAGTTCCACACTAGCGGGAGGGTACAATGAGCAGTTCTTC; CDR3 protein: CASSSTLAGGYNEQFF
V gene: TRBV10-3; J gene: TRBJ2-1; clone size: NA; D gene: TRBD1; CDR3 DNA: TGTGCCATCAGTGCGGGACAGGGGGGTCCCAGCTCCTACAATGAGCAGTTCTTC; CDR3 protein: CAISAGQGGPSSYNEQFF